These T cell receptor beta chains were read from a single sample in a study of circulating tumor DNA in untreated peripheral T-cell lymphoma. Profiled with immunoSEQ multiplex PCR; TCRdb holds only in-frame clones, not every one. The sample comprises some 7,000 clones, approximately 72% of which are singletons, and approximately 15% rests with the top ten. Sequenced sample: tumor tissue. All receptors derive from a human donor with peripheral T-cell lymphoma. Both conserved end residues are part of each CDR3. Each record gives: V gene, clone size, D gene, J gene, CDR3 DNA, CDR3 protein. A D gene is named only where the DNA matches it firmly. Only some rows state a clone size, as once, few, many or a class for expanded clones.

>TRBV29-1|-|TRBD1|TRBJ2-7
TGCAGCGTTGACGGGGACAGGGACTCCTACGAGCAGTACTTC
CSVDGDRDSYEQYF
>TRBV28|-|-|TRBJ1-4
TGTGCCAGCAGTTTACACCAGGGAGAACTTAATGAAAAACTGTTTTTT
CASSLHQGELNEKLFF
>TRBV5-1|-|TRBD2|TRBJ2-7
TGCGCCAGCAGCGTGGGACTAGCGGGCGCTTCCTACGAGCAGTACTTC
CASSVGLAGASYEQYF
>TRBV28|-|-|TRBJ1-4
TGTGCCAGCAGTTTATCTCAGGGAGCGACTAATGAAAAACTGTTTTTT
CASSLSQGATNEKLFF
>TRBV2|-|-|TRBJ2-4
TGTGCCAGCAGTGAAATAGCAGCCAAAAACATTCAGTACTTC
CASSEIAAKNIQYF
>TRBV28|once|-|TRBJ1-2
TGTGCCAGCAGTTTAGCAGGGAACTATGGCTACACCTTC
CASSLAGNYGYTF
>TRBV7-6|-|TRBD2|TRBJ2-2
TGTGCCAGCAGCCTCGGACTAGCGAGCACCGGGGAGCTGTTTTTT
CASSLGLASTGELFF
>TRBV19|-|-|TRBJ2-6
TGTGCCAGTAGACAGGCCTCCCTCTCTGGGGCCAACGTCCTGACTTTC
CASRQASLSGANVLTF
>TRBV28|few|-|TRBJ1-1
TGTGCCAGCAGTCCGACCCAGGAAGGGTGGACTGAAGCTTTCTTT
CASSPTQEGWTEAFF
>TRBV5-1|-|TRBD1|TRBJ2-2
TGCGCCAGCAGGACAGGGGAATTGAACACCGGGGAGCTGTTTTTT
CASRTGELNTGELFF
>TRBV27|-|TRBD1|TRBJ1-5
TGTGCCAGCAGCCGGGACAGGGAGGGTCAGCCCCAGCATTTT
CASSRDREGQPQHF
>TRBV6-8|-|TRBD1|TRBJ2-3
TGTGCCAGCAGTTCGACAGGGTTCTCAGATACGCAGTATTTT
CASSSTGFSDTQYF
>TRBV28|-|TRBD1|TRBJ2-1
TGTGCCAGCACGGTAGGACAGGGCTATGAGCAGTTCTTC
CASTVGQGYEQFF
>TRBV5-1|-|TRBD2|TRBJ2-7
TGCGCCAGCAGCTTAACTAGGGGAGGGACCTACGAGCAGTACTTC
CASSLTRGGTYEQYF
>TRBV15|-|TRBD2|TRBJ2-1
TGTGCCACCAGCAGTCTTACTAGCGGGTACTACAATGAGCAGTTCTTC
CATSSLTSGYYNEQFF
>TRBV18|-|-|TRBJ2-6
TGTGCCAGCTCCCCCTATGACGACTCTGGGGCCAACGTCCTGACTTTC
CASSPYDDSGANVLTF
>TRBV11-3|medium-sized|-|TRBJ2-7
TGTGCCAGCAGCTTCCTAATACAGGGAGGGGATACCTACGAGCAGTACTTC
CASSFLIQGGDTYEQYF
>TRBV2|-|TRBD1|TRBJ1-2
TGTGCCAGCACCGAGGACAGGGGGAGCCACTATGGCTACACCTTC
CASTEDRGSHYGYTF
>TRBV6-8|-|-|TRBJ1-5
TGTGCCAGCAGTTTTTCAGGGGGCAATCAGCCCCAGCATTTT
CASSFSGGNQPQHF
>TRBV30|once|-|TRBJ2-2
TGTGCCTGGACTTCTAGCTTTGACGGGGAGCTGTTTTTT
CAWTSSFDGELFF
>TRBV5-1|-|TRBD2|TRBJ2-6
TGCGCCAGCGAGACAGGCGGGAGGTGGTCTGGGGCCAACGTCCTGACTTTC
CASETGGRWSGANVLTF
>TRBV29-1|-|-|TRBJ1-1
TGCAGCGTTGTCAGTGGAGGGGCCAATGAAGCTTTCTTT
CSVVSGGANEAFF
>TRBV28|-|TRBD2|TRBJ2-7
TGTGCCAGCAGTTTAAGTGTAACAGCGGGAGGAAACGAGCAGTACTTC
CASSLSVTAGGNEQYF
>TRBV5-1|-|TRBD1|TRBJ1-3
TGCGCCAGCAGCCTAGGGACAGCATCTGGAAACACCATATATTTT
CASSLGTASGNTIYF
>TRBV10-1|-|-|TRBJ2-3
TGCGCCAGCAGTGAGTTATGGACAGACCTGATCACGCAGTATTTT
CASSELWTDLITQYF
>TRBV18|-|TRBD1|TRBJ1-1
TGTGCCAGCTCACCACTTACTCTACAGGGGGGAGACACTGAAGCTTTCTTT
CASSPLTLQGGDTEAFF
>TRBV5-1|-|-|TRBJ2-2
TGCGCCAGCAGCCAAGGACAGCTGAACACCGGGGAGCTGTTTTTT
CASSQGQLNTGELFF
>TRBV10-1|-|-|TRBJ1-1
TGCGCCAGCAGTGAGTCTCCGATGAACACTGAAGCTTTCTTT
CASSESPMNTEAFF
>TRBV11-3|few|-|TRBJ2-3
TGTGCCAGCAGCTTCGGTCCGGGAGTGAATACAGATACGCAGTATTTT
CASSFGPGVNTDTQYF
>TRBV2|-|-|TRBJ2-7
TGTGCCACCCGGAAAGAGGGAGGCTACGAGCAGTACTTC
CATRKEGGYEQYF
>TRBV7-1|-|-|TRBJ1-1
TGTGCCAGCAGCTCCGCCAGCAGGGGAAACACTGAAGCTTTCTTT
CASSSASRGNTEAFF
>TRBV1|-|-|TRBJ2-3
TGCACCAGCAGCCAAGATCTGGGCGGGCCAGCCCACAAGGATACGCAGTATTTT
CTSSQDLGGPAHKDTQYF
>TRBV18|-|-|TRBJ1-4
TGTGCCAGCTCACCACCGAGGGGAGACGGAGAAAAACTGTTTTTT
CASSPPRGDGEKLFF
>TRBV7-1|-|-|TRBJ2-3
TGTGCCAGCAGCTTGCATCCAACAGGAAAAAGCACAGATACGCAGTATTTT
CASSLHPTGKSTDTQYF
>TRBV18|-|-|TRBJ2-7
TGTGCCAGCTCATTACCGGGACACACCTACGAGCAGTACTTC
CASSLPGHTYEQYF
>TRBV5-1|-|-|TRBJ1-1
TGCGCCAGCAGCTTGGCGGGCAGTAACAGAGGGACTGAAGCTTTCTTT
CASSLAGSNRGTEAFF
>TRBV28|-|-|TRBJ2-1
TGTGCCAGCAGTTTAGGCGGGGCGACGACCAATGAGCAGTTCTTC
CASSLGGATTNEQFF
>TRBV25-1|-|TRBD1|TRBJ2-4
TGTGCCAGCAGGGAACAGGGGGCAGGAAACATTCAGTACTTC
CASREQGAGNIQYF